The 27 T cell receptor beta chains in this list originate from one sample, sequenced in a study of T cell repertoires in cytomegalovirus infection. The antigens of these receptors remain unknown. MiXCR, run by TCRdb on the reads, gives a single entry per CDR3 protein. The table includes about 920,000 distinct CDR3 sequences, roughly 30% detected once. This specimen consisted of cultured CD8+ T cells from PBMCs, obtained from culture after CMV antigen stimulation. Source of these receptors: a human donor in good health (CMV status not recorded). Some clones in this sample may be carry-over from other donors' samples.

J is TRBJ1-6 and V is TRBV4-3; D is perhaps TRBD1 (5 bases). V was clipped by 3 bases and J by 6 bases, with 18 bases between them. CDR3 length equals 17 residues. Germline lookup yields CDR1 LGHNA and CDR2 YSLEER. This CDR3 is CASSQIQAGVSNSPLHF. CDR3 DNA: TGCGCCAGCAGCCAGATACAGGCCGGGGTCTCTAATTCACCCCTCCACTTT.

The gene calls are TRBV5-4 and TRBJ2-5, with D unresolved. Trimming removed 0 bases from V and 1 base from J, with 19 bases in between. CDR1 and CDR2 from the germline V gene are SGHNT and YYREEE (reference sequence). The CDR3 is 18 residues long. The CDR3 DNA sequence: TGTGCCAGCAGCTTGGGACTGGAATCTGAGCCCGTCCAAGAGACCCAGTACTTC. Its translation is CASSLGLESEPVQETQYF.

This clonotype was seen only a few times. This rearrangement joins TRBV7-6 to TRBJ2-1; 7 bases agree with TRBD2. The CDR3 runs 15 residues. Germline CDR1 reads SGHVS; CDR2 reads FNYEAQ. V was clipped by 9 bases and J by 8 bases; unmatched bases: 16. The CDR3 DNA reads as TGTGCCAGTGCCCCTGATGGCGGGGGTATCTATGAGCAGTTCTTC. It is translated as CASAPDGGGIYEQFF.

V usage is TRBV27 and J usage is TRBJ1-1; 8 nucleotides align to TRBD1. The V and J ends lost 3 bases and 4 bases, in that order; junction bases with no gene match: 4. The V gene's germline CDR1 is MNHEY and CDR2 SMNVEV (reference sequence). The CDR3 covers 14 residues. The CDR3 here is CASSFYTGGTEAFF. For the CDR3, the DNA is TGTGCCAGCAGTTTTTATACAGGGGGCACTGAAGCTTTCTTT.

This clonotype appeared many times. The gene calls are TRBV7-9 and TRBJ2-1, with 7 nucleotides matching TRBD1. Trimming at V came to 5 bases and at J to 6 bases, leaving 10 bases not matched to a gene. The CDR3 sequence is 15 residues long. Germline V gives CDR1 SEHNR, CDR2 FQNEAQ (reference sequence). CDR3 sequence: CASSPLDRRSNEQFF. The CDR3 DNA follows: TGTGCCAGCAGCCCTCTGGACAGGAGATCCAATGAGCAGTTCTTC.

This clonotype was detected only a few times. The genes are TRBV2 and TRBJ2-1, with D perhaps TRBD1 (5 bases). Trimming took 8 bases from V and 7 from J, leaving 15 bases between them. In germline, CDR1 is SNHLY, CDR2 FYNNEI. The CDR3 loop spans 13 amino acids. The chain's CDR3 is CASCPDIYNEQFF. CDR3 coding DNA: TGTGCCAGCTGCCCGGACATCTATAATGAGCAGTTCTTC.

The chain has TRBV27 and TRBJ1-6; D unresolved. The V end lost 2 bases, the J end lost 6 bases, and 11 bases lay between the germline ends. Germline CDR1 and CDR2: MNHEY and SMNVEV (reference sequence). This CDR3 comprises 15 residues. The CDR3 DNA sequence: TGTGCCAGCAGTTTAGTATCCTGGCTTAATTCACCCCTCCACTTT. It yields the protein CASSLVSWLNSPLHF.

DNA of the CDR3: TGCGCCAGCAGCCCCGAAGGGGAGAACACCGGGGAGCTGTTTTTT. Protein product: CASSPEGENTGELFF. The chain is built from TRBV4-1 and TRBJ2-2, with a tentative D call TRBD1 (5 bases). Trimming removed 4 bases from V and 1 base from J, with 10 bases in between. The germline V gene has CDR1 MGHRA and CDR2 YSYEKL. This CDR3 contains 15 residues.

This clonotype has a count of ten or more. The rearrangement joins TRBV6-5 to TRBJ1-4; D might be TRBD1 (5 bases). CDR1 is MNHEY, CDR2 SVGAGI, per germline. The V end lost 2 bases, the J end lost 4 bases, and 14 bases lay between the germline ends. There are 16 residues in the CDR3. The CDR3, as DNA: TGTGCCAGCAGTTACCGGGTAGACAGATATAATGAAAAACTGTTTTTT. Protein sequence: CASSYRVDRYNEKLFF.

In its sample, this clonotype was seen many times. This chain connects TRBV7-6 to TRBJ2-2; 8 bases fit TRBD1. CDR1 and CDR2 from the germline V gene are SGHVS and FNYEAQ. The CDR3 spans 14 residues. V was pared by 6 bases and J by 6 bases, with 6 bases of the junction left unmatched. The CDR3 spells CASRGQGLAGELFF. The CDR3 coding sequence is TGTGCCAGCAGAGGACAGGGTCTGGCCGGGGAGCTGTTTTTT.

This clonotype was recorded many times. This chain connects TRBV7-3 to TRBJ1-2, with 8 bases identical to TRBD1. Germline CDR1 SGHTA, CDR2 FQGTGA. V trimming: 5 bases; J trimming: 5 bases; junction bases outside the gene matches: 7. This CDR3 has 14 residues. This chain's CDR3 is CASSRGQGSYGYTF. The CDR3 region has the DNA TGTGCCAGCAGCCGTGGACAGGGCTCTTATGGCTACACCTTC. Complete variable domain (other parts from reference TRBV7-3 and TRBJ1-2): GAGVSQTPSNKVTEKGKYVELRCDPISGHTALYWYRQSLGQGPEFLIYFQGTGAADDSGLPNDRFFAVRPEGSVSTLKIQRTERGDSAVYLCASSRGQGSYGYTFGSGTRLTVV.

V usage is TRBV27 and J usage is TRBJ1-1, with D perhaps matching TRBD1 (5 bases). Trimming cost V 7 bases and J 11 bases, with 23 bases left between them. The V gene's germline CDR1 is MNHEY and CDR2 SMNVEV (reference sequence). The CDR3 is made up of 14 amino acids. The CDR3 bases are TGTGCCAGCACTTCCGGGACCCTTGCAACTGGTGCTTTCTTT. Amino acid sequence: CASTSGTLATGAFF.

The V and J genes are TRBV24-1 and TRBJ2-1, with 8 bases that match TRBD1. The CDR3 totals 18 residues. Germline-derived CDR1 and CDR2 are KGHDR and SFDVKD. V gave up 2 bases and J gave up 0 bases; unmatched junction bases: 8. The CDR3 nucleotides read TGTGCCACCAGTGATTCGTACAGGGGGAAGCTCTCCTACAATGAGCAGTTCTTC. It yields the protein CATSDSYRGKLSYNEQFF.

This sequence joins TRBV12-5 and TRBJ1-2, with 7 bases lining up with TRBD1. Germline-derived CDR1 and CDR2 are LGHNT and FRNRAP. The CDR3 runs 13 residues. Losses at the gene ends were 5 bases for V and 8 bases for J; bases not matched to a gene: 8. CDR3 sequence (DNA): TGTGCTAGTGGTACAGGGGTGGGGAAAGGCTACACCTTC. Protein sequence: CASGTGVGKGYTF.

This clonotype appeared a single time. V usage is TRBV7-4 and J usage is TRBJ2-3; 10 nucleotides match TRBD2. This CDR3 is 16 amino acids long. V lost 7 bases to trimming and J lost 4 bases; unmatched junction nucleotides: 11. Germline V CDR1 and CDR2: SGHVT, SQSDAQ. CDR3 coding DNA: TGTGCCAGCACCGCCAAGGGACTAGCGTGGGCAGATACGCAGTATTTT. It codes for CASTAKGLAWADTQYF.

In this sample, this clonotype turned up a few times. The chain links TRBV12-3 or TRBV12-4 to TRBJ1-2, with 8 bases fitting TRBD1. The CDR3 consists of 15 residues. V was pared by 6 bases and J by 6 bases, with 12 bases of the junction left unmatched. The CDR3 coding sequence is TGTGCCAGCAGGGAAAACAGGGGGTATAAAGATGGCTACACCTTC. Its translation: CASRENRGYKDGYTF.

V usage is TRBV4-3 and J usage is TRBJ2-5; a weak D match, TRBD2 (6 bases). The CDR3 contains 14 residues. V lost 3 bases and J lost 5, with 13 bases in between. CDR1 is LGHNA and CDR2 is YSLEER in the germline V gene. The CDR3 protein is CASSHLGGGETQYF. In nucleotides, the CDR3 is TGCGCCAGCAGCCACCTCGGGGGTGGGGAGACCCAGTACTTC.

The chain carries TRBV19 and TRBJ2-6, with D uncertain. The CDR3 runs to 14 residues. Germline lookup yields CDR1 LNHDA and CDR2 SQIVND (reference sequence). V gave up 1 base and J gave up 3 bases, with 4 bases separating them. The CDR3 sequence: CASSIGVGANVLTF. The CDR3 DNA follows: TGTGCCAGTAGTATAGGGGTTGGGGCCAACGTCCTGACTTTC.

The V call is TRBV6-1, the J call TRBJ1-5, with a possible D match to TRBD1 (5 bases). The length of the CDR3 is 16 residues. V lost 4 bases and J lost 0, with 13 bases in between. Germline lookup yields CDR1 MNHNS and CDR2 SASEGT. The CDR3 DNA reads TGTGCCAGCAGTGGAGAAGGGGCTTATAGCAATCAGCCCCAGCATTTT. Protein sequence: CASSGEGAYSNQPQHF.

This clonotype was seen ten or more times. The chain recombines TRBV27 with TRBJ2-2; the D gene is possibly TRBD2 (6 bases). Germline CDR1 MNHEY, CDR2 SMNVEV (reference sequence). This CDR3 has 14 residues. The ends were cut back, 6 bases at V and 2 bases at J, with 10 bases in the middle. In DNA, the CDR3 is TGTGCCAGCAGCCCCGGGACTAACACCGGGGAGCTGTTTTTT. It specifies CASSPGTNTGELFF.

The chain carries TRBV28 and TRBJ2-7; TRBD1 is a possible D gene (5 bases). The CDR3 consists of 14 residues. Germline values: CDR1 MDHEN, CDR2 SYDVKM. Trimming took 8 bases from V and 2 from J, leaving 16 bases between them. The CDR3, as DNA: TGTGCCAGCGGCCCCTCGACAGAAGCCTACGAGCAGTACGTC. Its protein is CASGPSTEAYEQYV.

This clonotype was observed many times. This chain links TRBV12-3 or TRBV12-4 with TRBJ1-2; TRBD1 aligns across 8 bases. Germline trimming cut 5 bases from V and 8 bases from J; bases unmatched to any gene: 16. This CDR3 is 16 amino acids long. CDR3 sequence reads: CASSPSMGQAFSGYTF. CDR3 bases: TGTGCCAGCAGTCCATCAATGGGACAGGCCTTCTCCGGCTACACCTTC.

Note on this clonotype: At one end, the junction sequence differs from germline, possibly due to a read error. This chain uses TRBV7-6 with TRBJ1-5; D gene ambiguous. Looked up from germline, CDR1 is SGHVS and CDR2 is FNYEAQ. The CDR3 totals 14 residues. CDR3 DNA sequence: TGTGCCAACAGCCCTCTGGGGTTTAGTCAGCCCCAGCATTTT. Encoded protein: CANSPLGFSQPQHF.

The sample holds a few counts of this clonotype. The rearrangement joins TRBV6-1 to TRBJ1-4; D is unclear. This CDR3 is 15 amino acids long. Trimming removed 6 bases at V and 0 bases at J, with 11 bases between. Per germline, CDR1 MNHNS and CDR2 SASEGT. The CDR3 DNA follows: TGTGCCAGCAGATGGGAGACTACAACTAATGAAAAACTGTTTTTT. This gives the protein CASRWETTTNEKLFF.

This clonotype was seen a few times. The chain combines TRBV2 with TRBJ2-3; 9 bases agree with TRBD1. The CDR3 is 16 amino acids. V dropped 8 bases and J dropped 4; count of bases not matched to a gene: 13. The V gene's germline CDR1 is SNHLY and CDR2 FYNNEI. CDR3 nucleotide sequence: TGTGCCAGCCTCTACGCCCTGGACAGGGGTGCAGATACGCAGTATTTT. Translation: CASLYALDRGADTQYF.

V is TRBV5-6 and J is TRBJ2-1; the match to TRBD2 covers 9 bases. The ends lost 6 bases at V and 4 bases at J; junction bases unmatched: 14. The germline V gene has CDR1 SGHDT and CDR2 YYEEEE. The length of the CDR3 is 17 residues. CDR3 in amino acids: CASTPIAGALTYNEQFF. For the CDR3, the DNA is TGTGCCAGCACCCCTATAGCGGGGGCCCTAACATACAATGAGCAGTTCTTC.

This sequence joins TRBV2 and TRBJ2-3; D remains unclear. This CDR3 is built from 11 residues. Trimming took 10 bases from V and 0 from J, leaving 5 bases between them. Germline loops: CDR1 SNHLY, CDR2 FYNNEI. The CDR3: CAIYSTDTQYF. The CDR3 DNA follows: TGTGCCATCTACAGCACAGATACGCAGTATTTT.